This T cell receptor (beta chain) stems from a study of blood T cell repertoires in COVID-19. Background on the study: Acute and convalescent COVID-19 samples came from the United States, Italy and Spain.

Clones were sequenced by immunoSEQ multiplex PCR, and TCRdb holds only the in-frame ones, with some missing. The repertoire holds a few hundred thousand clones, approximately 90% seen once, with 1.5% to 2% in the top ten. The V and J ends lost 6 bases and 5 bases, in that order; junction bases with no gene match: 5. Germline V CDR1 and CDR2: SNHLY, FYNNEI. The length of the CDR3 is 13 residues. Grouping used clinical history reported by participants in a survey and questionnaire. The sample taken for sequencing was PBMCs or T cells enriched from blood (not recorded which). The chain is built from TRBV2 and TRBJ1-2, with 8 bases fitting TRBD1. The TCR sequence derives from a woman aged 40 to 49 who had recovered from COVID-19. This CDR3 is CASRGGQDYGYTF. The CDR3 DNA reads as TGTGCCAGCAGAGGGGGACAGGATTATGGCTACACCTTC.